One sample yielded the 10 T cell receptor beta chains listed below, sequenced in a study of blood T cell repertoires in COVID-19 (dated by TCRdb to 2019 to 2021). The library came from the immunoSEQ multiplex PCR assay. TCRdb obtained this table from immuneACCESS and retained in-frame rearrangements with V and J assigned. These tables miss some clones; where compared with another copy, unresolved V genes account for less than half of the shortfall, and the remainder is unexplained. Counted in this sample were 250,000 to 350,000 clones; approximately 89% of them appeared once. The ten largest clones add up to around 13% of the sample. Sequencing was performed on peripheral blood. The receptors stem from a woman aged 55 to 70 with acute or convalescent COVID-19.

This CDR3 is CASSQGDRVRYGYTF. The CDR3 DNA follows: TGTGCCAGCAGCCAAGGCGACAGGGTGAGGTATGGCTACACCTTC. The chain has TRBV3-1 (or the pseudogene TRBV3-2) and TRBJ1-2; 7 bases match TRBD1. The trim removed 1 base at V and 5 bases at J, leaving 7 bases unmatched. Germline V gene lookup returns CDR1 LGHDT and CDR2 YNNKEL (reference sequence). The CDR3 contains 15 residues.

The V call is TRBV13, the J call TRBJ2-7; D might be TRBD1 (6 bases). Germline V gives CDR1 PRHDT, CDR2 FYEKMQ (reference sequence). Trimming removed 4 bases at V and 3 bases at J, with 22 bases between. The CDR3 sequence is 17 residues long. CDR3 coding DNA: TGTGCCAGCAGCTCTGGACGACAGGACCTTATATTCTACGAGCAGTACTTC. It specifies CASSSGRQDLIFYEQYF.

This clone was seen a single time. This chain connects TRBV20-1 to TRBJ1-1; no reliable D call. Trimming shortened V by 7 bases and J by 0 bases, and 3 bases separated the two germline ends. CDR3 length equals 10 residues. From germline, CDR1 is DFQATT and CDR2 SNEGSKA (reference sequence). DNA of the CDR3: TGCAGTGGTATGAACACTGAAGCTTTCTTT. Translating gives CSGMNTEAFF.

This rearrangement joins TRBV25-1 to TRBJ2-7, with 9 bases aligning to TRBD2. V shed 5 bases and J 0 bases; nucleotides not matched to a gene: 5. The CDR3 consists of 15 residues. CDR1 MGHDK and CDR2 SYGVNS come from the germline V gene. The CDR3 DNA is TGTGCCAGCAGTCCGACTAGCGGCTACTCCTACGAGCAGTACTTC. Translated: CASSPTSGYSYEQYF.

V and J are TRBV3-1 (or the pseudogene TRBV3-2) and TRBJ2-7, with D possibly being TRBD2 (6 bases). The V gene's germline CDR1 is LGHDT and CDR2 YNNKEL (reference sequence). Trimming removed 2 bases from V and 2 bases from J, with 13 bases in between. The CDR3 is 15 residues long. The CDR3 is CASSQPTRGTYEQYF. CDR3 nucleotides: TGTGCCAGCAGCCAACCGACGCGGGGAACCTACGAGCAGTACTTC.

This clone has just a few counts. J is TRBJ2-1 and V is TRBV15; 8 nucleotides agree with TRBD2. Trimming removed 4 bases from V and 9 bases from J; junction bases left unmatched: 20. Germline V gives CDR1 LNHNV, CDR2 YYDKDF (reference sequence). CDR3 length: 18 amino acids. Here the CDR3 DNA reads TGTGCCACCAGCACCCCCCGGTCGGGGGGGCTCGCGGGAGGTGAGCAGTTCTTC. Translated: CATSTPRSGGLAGGEQFF. The full variable domain, its missing parts supplied by reference TRBV15 and TRBJ2-1, is DAMVIQNPRYQVTQFGKPVTLSCSQTLNHNVMYWYQQKSSQAPKLLFHYYDKDFNNEADTPDNFQSRRPNTSFCFLDIRSPGLGDTAMYLCATSTPRSGGLAGGEQFFGPGTRLTVL.

The gene calls are TRBV4-2 and TRBJ1-4, with D possibly TRBD1 on 5 matching bases. The V gene lost 1 base and the J gene lost 8 bases, with 14 bases spanning the gap. The CDR3 runs 15 residues. Germline loops: CDR1 LGHNA, CDR2 YNFKEQ. The CDR3 region has the DNA TGTGCCAGCAGCCAAGGTTGGGGGGGAAGGGAAAAACTGTTTTTT. It encodes CASSQGWGGREKLFF.

The chain combines TRBV3-1 (or the pseudogene TRBV3-2) with TRBJ2-1; D is possibly TRBD2 (7 bases). Looked up from germline, CDR1 is LGHDT and CDR2 is YNNKEL (reference sequence). Trimming took off 1 base at V and 9 bases at J, with 19 bases between the two ends. There are 16 residues in the CDR3. Here the CDR3 DNA reads TGTGCCAGCAGCCAAGCCGGGGCGGGGGCCGGGGGTGAGCAGTTCTTC. It codes for CASSQAGAGAGGEQFF.

This sequence joins TRBV7-3 and TRBJ2-2, with TRBD2 matching 10 bases. Germline lookup yields CDR1 SGHTA and CDR2 FQGTGA. The length of the CDR3 is 16 residues. V trimming: 5 bases; J trimming: 0 bases; junction bases outside the gene matches: 3. The CDR3 DNA is TGTGCCAGCAGCGGGGGACTAGCGTCGAACACCGGGGAGCTGTTTTTT. Its translation is CASSGGLASNTGELFF.

Many counts were recorded for this clone. J is TRBJ1-5 and V is TRBV7-9, with 10 bases that match TRBD1. Germline CDR1 SEHNR, CDR2 FQNEAQ (reference sequence). This CDR3 comprises 15 residues. V lost 2 bases and J lost 7; bases outside the gene matches: 5. CDR3 DNA sequence: TGTGCCAGCAGCTTATTCGGGACAGGGGAGCAGCCCCAGCATTTT. It translates to CASSLFGTGEQPQHF.